This section outlines one T cell receptor beta chain sequence together with its context. One entry per CDR3 protein results from TCRdb running MiXCR on the 5' RACE reads. The sample lists 300,000 to 400,000 distinct CDR3 sequences; more than 8.5% were seen once. Germline V gene lookup returns CDR1 MNHNS and CDR2 SASEGT. The CDR3 length is 16 residues. V lost 6 bases, J lost 5 bases, and 21 bases lay in between. The data derive from a study of T cells after yellow fever vaccination. Sequences were derived from PBMCs, sampled on the day of the first yellow fever vaccination. The chain links TRBV6-1 to TRBJ2-3; D might be TRBD1 or TRBD2, each matching 5 bases. This sequence originates from a man aged 18 to 29 who received the YFV17D yellow fever vaccine. The CDR3 region is CASRSGWTIERDTQYF. CDR3 in DNA: TGTGCCAGCAGGTCGGGGTGGACAATCGAGAGAGATACGCAGTATTTT.